Listed here are 9 T cell receptor beta chains from one sample, sequenced in a study of T cell repertoires in cytomegalovirus infection. TCRdb ran MiXCR on the reads and lists one entry per CDR3 protein. The sample includes some 940,000 distinct CDR3 sequences, approximately 31% of them seen just once. These TCRs' antigens remain unknown. This sample comprised cultured CD8+ T cells from PBMCs, obtained from culture after CMV antigen stimulation. These receptors were taken from a human donor in good health (CMV status not recorded). Some clones in this sample may be carry-over from other donors' samples.

V gene TRBV28 combines with J gene TRBJ1-4, with a tentative D call TRBD1 (5 bases). CDR1 and CDR2 (germline): MDHEN, SYDVKM. There are 13 residues in the CDR3. Trimming shortened V by 0 bases and J by 8 bases, and 7 bases separated the two germline ends. The CDR3 DNA is TGTGCCAGCAGTTTATGGCGGACAGAAAAACTGTTTTTT. It translates to CASSLWRTEKLFF.

This clonotype was counted at least ten times. The rearrangement uses TRBV7-8 and TRBJ2-1, with D unresolved. The length of the CDR3 is 14 residues. The germline V gene encodes CDR1 SGHVS and CDR2 FQNEAQ. Trimming took 2 bases from V and 6 from J, leaving 11 bases between them. CDR3 in amino acids: CASSLRGPFNEQFF. The CDR3 DNA follows: TGTGCCAGCAGCTTAAGAGGCCCCTTCAATGAGCAGTTCTTC.

The chain links TRBV20-1 to TRBJ2-2; D ambiguous. Trimming pared 0 bases from V and 3 bases from J, leaving 8 bases between. Germline values: CDR1 DFQATT, CDR2 SNEGSKA (reference sequence). CDR3 length: 14 amino acids. The CDR3 sequence is CSARDHVYTGELFF. The DNA for the CDR3 is TGCAGTGCTAGAGATCATGTGTACACCGGGGAGCTGTTTTTT.

With respect to this clonotype: One junction end disagrees with the germline gene, perhaps due to a read error. CDR3 loop: CANSDTAYGNQPQHF. DNA for the CDR3: TGTGCCAACAGTGATACGGCGTATGGCAATCAGCCCCAGCATTTT. This sequence joins TRBV2 and TRBJ1-5, with unresolved D. CDR3 length equals 15 residues. Germline lookup yields CDR1 SNHLY and CDR2 FYNNEI.

The chain employs TRBV5-6 and TRBJ2-1, with 14 bases that match TRBD2. This CDR3 comprises 18 residues. V trimming: 1 base; J trimming: 3 bases; junction bases outside the gene matches: 6. The germline V gene has CDR1 SGHDT and CDR2 YYEEEE. The CDR3, as DNA: TGTGCCAGCAGCTTGAGGGGACTAGCGGGGGTTTACTACAATGAGCAGTTCTTC. Protein sequence: CASSLRGLAGVYYNEQFF.

This clonotype was seen more than once but under ten times. The chain uses TRBV7-9 and TRBJ2-3; no reliable D call. Germline CDR1 SEHNR, CDR2 FQNEAQ (reference sequence). The CDR3 is 14 amino acids. V was shortened by 8 bases and J by 2 bases, with 14 bases between the two germline ends. Here the CDR3 reads CASGFSSPTDTQYF. The CDR3 bases are TGTGCCAGCGGGTTTAGCAGTCCCACAGATACGCAGTATTTT. Based on the CDR3 plus reference TRBV7-9 and TRBJ2-3, the full variable domain is DTGVSQNPRHKITKRGQNVTFRCDPISEHNRLYWYRQTLGQGPEFLTYFQNEAQLEKSRLLSDRFSAERPKGSFSTLEIQRTEQGDSAMYLCASGFSSPTDTQYFGPGTRLTVL.

V is TRBV6-8 and J is TRBJ1-2; D remains ambiguous. The length of the CDR3 is 13 residues. Trimming cost V 5 bases and J 4 bases, with 11 bases left between them. CDR1 and CDR2 (germline): MNHGY, SAAAGT. This CDR3 is CASSPDGIYGYTF. The CDR3, as DNA: TGTGCCAGCAGTCCCGACGGGATCTATGGCTACACCTTC.

V usage is TRBV25-1 and J usage is TRBJ2-4; no clear D gene. The CDR3 spans 16 residues. V shed 1 base and J shed 0 bases, with 10 bases lying between them. CDR1 and CDR2 from the germline V gene are MGHDK and SYGVNS. The DNA of the CDR3 is TGTGCCAGCAGTGAATCGTCGTCCGTAGCCAAAAACATTCAGTACTTC. It encodes CASSESSSVAKNIQYF. Complete variable domain (other parts from reference TRBV25-1 and TRBJ2-4): EADIYQTPRYLVIGTGKKITLECSQTMGHDKMYWYQQDPGMELHLIHYSYGVNSTEKGDLSSESTVSRIRTEHFPLTLESARPSHTSQYLCASSESSSVAKNIQYFGAGTRLSVL.

The genes are TRBV7-9 and TRBJ2-3, with D possibly being TRBD1 (5 bases). Germline assignment: CDR1 SEHNR and CDR2 FQNEAQ (reference sequence). CDR3 length equals 15 residues. V lost 5 bases, J lost 5 bases, and 17 bases lay in between. The CDR3 region is CASSPKKGNGDTQYF. The CDR3 DNA reads as TGTGCCAGCAGCCCCAAGAAGGGGAATGGAGATACGCAGTATTTT.